In its sample, the clone carrying this TCR beta chain was seen a few times. Its antigen remains unknown. CDR1 and CDR2 from the germline V gene are SGHRS and YFSETQ. V lost 2 bases and J lost 2, with 8 bases in between. The CDR3 is made up of 14 amino acids. The data were obtained in a study of regulatory T cells in long-lasting Graves disease. Overall study context: Graves' cases, newly diagnosed, had used antithyroid drugs under 3 months.

The sample's time point: newly diagnosed GD, antithyroid drugs for less than 3 months. PBMC RNA was the source of the TCR library. In Xi'an, China, an endocrinology department was the source of patients. The TCR beta library used iRepertoire HTBI primers with Arm-PCR amplification of CDR3. Source study methods: Sample data revealed fewer than 70 TRBV and over 12 TRBJ segments. TCRdb analysed the multiplex PCR reads with MiXCR anew, one entry per CDR3 protein. The V and J calls and clone size come from TCRdb's table, not from the authors' own analysis. The table lists a few hundred thousand distinct CDR3 sequences, around 20% of them singletons. General study points: Persistent cases favored TRBV28, TRBJ1-2 and TRBJ2-5.

The sequence was obtained from a female donor with Graves disease. The specimen comprised peripheral blood mononuclear cells (PBMCs), sampled at new diagnosis, from a patient treated with antithyroid drugs. The rearrangement joins TRBV5-1 to TRBJ1-3; D possibly corresponds to TRBD1 (6 bases). The CDR3 loop reads CASSFGGAGNTIYF. In DNA, the CDR3 is TGCGCCAGCAGCTTTGGGGGCGCTGGAAACACCATATATTTT.